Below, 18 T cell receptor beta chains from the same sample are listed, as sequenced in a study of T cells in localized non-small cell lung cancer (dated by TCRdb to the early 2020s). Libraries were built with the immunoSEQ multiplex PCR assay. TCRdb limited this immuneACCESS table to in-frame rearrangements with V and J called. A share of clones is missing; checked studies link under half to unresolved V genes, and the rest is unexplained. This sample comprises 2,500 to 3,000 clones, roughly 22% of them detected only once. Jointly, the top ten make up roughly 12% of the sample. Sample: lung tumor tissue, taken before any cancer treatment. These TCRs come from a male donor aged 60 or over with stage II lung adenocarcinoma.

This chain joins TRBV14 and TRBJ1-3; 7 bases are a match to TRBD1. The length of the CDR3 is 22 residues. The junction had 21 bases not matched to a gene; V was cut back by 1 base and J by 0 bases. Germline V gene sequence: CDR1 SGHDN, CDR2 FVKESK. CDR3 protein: CASSQGVEEGTAPANSGNTIYF. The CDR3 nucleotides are TGTGCCAGCAGCCAAGGGGTGGAAGAAGGGACAGCTCCGGCTAACTCTGGAAACACCATATATTTT.

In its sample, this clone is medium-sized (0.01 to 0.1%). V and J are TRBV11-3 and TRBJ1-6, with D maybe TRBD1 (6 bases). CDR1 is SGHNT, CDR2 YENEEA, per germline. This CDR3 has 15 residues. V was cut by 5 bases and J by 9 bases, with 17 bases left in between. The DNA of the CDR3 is TGTGCCAGCAGCCTCTCGGGGGGCGGGGGTTCACCCCTCCACTTT. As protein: CASSLSGGGGSPLHF. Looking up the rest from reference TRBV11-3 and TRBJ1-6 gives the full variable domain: EAGVVQSPRYKIIEKKQPVAFWCNPISGHNTLYWYLQNLGQGPELLIRYENEEAVDDSQLPKDRFSAERLKGVDSTLKIQPAELGDSAVYLCASSLSGGGGSPLHFGNGTRLTVT.

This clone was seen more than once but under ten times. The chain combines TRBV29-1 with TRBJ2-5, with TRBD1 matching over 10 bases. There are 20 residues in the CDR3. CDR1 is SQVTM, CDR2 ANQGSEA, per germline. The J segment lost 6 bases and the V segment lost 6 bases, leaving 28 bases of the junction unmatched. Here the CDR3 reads CSVPSEGQGHPAGGVKTQYF. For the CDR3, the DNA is TGCAGCGTACCGTCGGAGGGACAGGGGCACCCGGCGGGAGGTGTAAAGACCCAGTACTTC.

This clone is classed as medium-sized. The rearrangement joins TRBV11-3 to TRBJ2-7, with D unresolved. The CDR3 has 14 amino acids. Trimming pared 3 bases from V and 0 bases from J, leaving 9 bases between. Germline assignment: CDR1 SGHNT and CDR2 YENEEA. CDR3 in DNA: TGTGCCAGCAGCTTGACGGGCCTCTCCTACGAGCAGTACTTC. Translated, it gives CASSLTGLSYEQYF.

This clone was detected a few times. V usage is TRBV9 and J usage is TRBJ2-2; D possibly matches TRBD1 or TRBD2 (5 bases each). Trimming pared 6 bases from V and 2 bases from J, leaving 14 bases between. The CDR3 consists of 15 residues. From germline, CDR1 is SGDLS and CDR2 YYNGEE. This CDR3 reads CASTGTGKNTGELFF. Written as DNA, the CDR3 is TGTGCCAGCACCGGGACGGGAAAAAACACCGGGGAGCTGTTTTTT.

The DNA of the CDR3 is TGTGCCAGCAGCCTATCCTCGTACACGGGACAGGGTATCCATGAGCAGTTCTTC. It translates to CASSLSSYTGQGIHEQFF. V and J are TRBV28 and TRBJ2-1; 9 nucleotides match TRBD1. V lost 6 bases and J lost 8; bases outside the gene matches: 20. Germline V CDR1 and CDR2: MDHEN, SYDVKM. This CDR3 is built from 18 residues.

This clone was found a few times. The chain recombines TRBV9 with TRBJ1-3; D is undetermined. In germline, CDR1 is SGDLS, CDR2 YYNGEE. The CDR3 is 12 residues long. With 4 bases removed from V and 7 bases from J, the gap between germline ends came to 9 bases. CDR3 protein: CASSLGRNTIYF. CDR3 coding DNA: TGTGCCAGCAGCTTAGGAAGGAACACCATATATTTT.

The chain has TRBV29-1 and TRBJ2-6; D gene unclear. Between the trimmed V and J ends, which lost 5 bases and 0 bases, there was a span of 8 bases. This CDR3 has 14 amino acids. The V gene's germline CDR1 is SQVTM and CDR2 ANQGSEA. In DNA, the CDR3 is TGCAGCGTTTGGCTGGGCTCTGGGGCCAACGTCCTGACTTTC. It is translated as CSVWLGSGANVLTF.

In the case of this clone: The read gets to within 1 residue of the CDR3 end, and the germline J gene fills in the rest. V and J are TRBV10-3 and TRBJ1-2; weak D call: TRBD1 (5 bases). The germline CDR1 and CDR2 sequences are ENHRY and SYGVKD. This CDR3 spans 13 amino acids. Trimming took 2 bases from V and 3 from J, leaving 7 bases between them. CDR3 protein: CAISEGGYYGYTF. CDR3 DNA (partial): TGTGCCATCAGTGAGGGGGGGTACTATGGCTACACC.

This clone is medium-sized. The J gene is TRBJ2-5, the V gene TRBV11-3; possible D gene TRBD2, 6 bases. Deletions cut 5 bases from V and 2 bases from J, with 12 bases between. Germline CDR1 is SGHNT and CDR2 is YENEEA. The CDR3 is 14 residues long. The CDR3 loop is CASSMLGTQETQYF. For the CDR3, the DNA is TGTGCCAGCAGCATGCTCGGGACTCAAGAGACCCAGTACTTC.

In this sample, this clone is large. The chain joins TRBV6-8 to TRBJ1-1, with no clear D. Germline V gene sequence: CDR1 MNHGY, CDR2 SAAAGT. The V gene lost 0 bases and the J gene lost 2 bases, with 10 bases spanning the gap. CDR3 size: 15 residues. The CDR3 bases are TGTGCCAGCAGTTACTCACGAGTCGGTAACACTGAAGCTTTCTTT. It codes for CASSYSRVGNTEAFF.

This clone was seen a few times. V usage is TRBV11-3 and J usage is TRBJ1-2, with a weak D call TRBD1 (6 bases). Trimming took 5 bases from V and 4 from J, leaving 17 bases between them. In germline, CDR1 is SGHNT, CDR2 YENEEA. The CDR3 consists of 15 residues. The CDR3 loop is CASSPVVGASYGYTF. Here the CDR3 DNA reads TGTGCCAGCAGCCCTGTGGTGGGGGCGAGCTATGGCTACACCTTC. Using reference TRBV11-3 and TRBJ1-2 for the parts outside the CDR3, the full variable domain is EAGVVQSPRYKIIEKKQPVAFWCNPISGHNTLYWYLQNLGQGPELLIRYENEEAVDDSQLPKDRFSAERLKGVDSTLKIQPAELGDSAVYLCASSPVVGASYGYTFGSGTRLTVV.

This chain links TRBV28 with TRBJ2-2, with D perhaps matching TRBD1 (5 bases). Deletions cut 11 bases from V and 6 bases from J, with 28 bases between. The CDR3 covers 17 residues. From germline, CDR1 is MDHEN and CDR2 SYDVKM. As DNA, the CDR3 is TGTGCCGGGCTTAGGGGTGGAAAGCAAATGCCAGCCGGGGAGCTGTTTTTT. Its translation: CAGLRGGKQMPAGELFF.

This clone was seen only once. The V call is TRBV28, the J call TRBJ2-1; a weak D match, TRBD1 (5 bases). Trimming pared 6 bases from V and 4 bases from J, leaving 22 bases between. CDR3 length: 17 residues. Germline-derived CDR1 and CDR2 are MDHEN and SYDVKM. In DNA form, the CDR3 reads TGTGCCAGCAGCCCCCCGGAAGGGGTAGCAGCTTACAATGAGCAGTTCTTC. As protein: CASSPPEGVAAYNEQFF.

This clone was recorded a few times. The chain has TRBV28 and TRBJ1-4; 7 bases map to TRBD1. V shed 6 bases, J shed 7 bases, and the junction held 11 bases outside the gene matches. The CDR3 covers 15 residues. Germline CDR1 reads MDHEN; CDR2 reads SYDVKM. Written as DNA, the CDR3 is TGTGCCAGCAGCCCGTCGGGACAGCAAGGTGAAAAACTGTTTTTT. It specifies CASSPSGQQGEKLFF.

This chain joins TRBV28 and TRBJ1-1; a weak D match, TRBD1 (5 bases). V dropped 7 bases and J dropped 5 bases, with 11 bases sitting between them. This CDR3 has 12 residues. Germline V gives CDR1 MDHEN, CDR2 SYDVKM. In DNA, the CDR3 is TGTGCCAGCACCCTGGGGGTGACTGAAGCTTTCTTT. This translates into CASTLGVTEAFF.

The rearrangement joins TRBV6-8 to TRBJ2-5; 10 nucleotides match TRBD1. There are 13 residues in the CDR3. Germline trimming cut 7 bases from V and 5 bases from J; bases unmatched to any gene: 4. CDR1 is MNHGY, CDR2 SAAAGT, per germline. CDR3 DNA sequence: TGTGCCAGCAAGGGACAGGGGAGTGAGACCCAGTACTTC. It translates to CASKGQGSETQYF.

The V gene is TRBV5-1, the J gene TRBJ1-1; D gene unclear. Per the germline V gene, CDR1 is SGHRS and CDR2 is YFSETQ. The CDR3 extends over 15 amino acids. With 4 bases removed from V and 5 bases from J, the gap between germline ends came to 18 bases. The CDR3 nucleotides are TGCGCCAGCAGCCCCAAGACCGCCGCGGGGACTGAAGCTTTCTTT. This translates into CASSPKTAAGTEAFF.